Included here is one T cell receptor (beta chain) sequence, with context. Its antigen target is currently unknown. Base quality data are lacking; no much larger clone is found one base away. V is pruned by 7 bases and J by 0 bases, leaving 12 bases of the junction without a gene match. Including cysteine and phenylalanine, the CDR3 has 16 amino acids. This entry keeps only the CDR3 DNA: 48 bases, framed from base 1. Via the germline V gene (reference sequence), CDR1 is MNHNY and CDR2 SVGAGI. This sample was included in a study of CD8+ T cells in alopecia areata (dated by TCRdb to the late 2010s). For the wider study: Treated patients were enrolled in an open-label pilot trial of oral tofacitinib, 5 to 10 mg twice daily, for moderate-to-severe alopecia areata. High-throughput TCRbeta sequencing was used to examine T cell clonal expansion in alopecia areata in both the C3H/HeJ mouse model and human patients. Disease severity in treated patients was measured with the SALT score, which quantifies the percentage of affected scalp surface area. Patients on tofacitinib were biopsied at baseline and after 4 and 24 weeks of treatment, and several of the patients also had a later scalp biopsy. Scalp clonality was compared across normal scalp (n=4), patchy alopecia areata scalp (n=8), and alopecia totalis/universalis scalp (n=8). Human TCRbeta sequencing covered scalp tissue and sorted CD4+ and CD8+ peripheral blood T cells from patchy and totalis/universalis alopecia areata patients and healthy controls. The RNA source kit depended on sample type: the PAXgene miRNA kit for fixed scalp, the miRNeasy kit for PBMCs, and the RNeasy kit for mouse skin. Tofacitinib was administered for 6 to 18 months, and 6 months of follow-up off drug were then conducted to assess delayed response and recurrence. Amplification of TCRbeta CDR3 regions was done by immunoSEQ multiplex PCR using 35 Vbeta forward primers and 13 Jbeta reverse primers. Beyond this particular receptor, the publication reports: Unlike mouse skin, which is dominated by gammadelta T cells, normal human skin has resident alphabeta T cells that are also sequenced, and this complicates analysis of the scalp TCR repertoire. Compared with mice, TCR sequences shared between patients were less clear, possibly partly because of HLA diversity across the patient population. The treated cohort was small, with a single nonresponder, so links between baseline CD8+ expansion and response need larger studies. Scalp clonality and the number of expanded CD8+ clones among the top 100 scalp clones were significantly decreased by tofacitinib. Higher clonality and more expanded CD8+ clones were observed in lesional scalp than in normal scalp, particularly in alopecia totalis/universalis, a finding suggestive of antigenic drive. Many expanded lesional clones persisted in scalp and blood during tofacitinib treatment, which may partly explain relapse after stopping treatment.

The protocol used for the library was the immunoSEQ multiplex PCR assay. RNA was extracted from all samples and reverse transcribed into cDNA as template for TCR sequencing. SuperScript III was used to make first-strand cDNA, primed with a 2:1 mix of oligo-dT and random hexamers. A synthetic immune receptor repertoire was used to assess amplification bias, and residual bias was removed computationally. As for how the authors treated the data: Raw reads were preprocessed to remove errors, and CDR3 was defined by IMGT conventions from the conserved cysteine to phenylalanine. Clonality was computed by normalizing Shannon entropy by log2 of the number of productive unique TCRs and subtracting the result from 1. CD4 or CD8 identity of scalp clones was inferred by cross-referencing scalp TCRbeta sequences with sorted blood CD4 and CD8 repertoires. This immuneACCESS table, as held by TCRdb, lists in-frame sequences with V and J called but not all clones. Of the missing ones, under half trace to an unresolved V gene in checked studies; the others have no known cause. V and J calls and clone size are those listed in that table; D and trimming were worked out from the DNA. This sample is represented by around 160,000 clones; about 60% of them were singletons. The ten most abundant clones make up 13% to 15% of the sample.

The time point label corresponds to: 20 to 30 weeks on oral tofacitinib. The sample's treatment or condition label, decoded: oral pan-JAK inhibitor, 5-10 mg twice daily. Lesional scalp punch biopsies and peripheral blood were obtained from alopecia areata patients. PBMCs were separated by density centrifugation and stained for CD3, CD4 and CD8, after which CD4+ and CD8+ T cells were sorted on a FACSAria. The V and J genes are TRBV6-6 and TRBJ2-7; TRBD1 agrees with 7 junctional bases. The receptor was isolated from a human donor with alopecia areata. The sequenced sample was CD4+ T cells sorted from blood, obtained at week 24, from a patient treated with tofacitinib. The CDR3 sequence is CASNLRDSKSSYEQYF. The nucleotide sequence is given as TGTGCCAGCAACCTACGGGACAGCAAAAGCTCCTACGAGCAGTACTTC.